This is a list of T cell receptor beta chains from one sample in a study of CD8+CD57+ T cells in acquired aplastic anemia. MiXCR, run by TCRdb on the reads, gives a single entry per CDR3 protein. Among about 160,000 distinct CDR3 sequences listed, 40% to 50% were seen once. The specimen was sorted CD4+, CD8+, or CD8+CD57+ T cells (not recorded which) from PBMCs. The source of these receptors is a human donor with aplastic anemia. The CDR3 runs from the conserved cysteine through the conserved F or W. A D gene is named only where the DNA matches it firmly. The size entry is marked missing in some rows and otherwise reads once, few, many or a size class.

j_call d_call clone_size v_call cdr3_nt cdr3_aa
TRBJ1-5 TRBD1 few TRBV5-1 TGCGCCAGCAGCCCCTCCTCCGGGACAGGGGGTATTCAGCCCCAGCATTTT CASSPSSGTGGIQPQHF
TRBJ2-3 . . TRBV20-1 TGCAGTGCAGGGGGTACAGGAGGAGATACGCAGTATTTT CSAGGTGGDTQYF
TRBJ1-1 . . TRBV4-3 TGCGCCAGCAGCCAAGCAGGGAACACTGAAGCTTTCTTT CASSQAGNTEAFF
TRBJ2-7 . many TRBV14 TGTGCCAGCAGCCAAGCCCGGGGGCTAGAGCAGTACTTC CASSQARGLEQYF
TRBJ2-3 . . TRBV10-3 TGTGCCATCAGTAAGGGGGGTAACACAGATACGCAGTATTTT CAISKGGNTDTQYF
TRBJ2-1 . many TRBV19 TGTGCCAGTAGTACGGAGCTAGGGGGCTCCTACAATGAGCAGTTCTTC CASSTELGGSYNEQFF
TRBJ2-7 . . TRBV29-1 TGCAGCGTTGAAGAGACTTACGAGCAGTACTTC CSVEETYEQYF
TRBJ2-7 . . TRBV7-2 TGTGCCACCAACGAGGGATCCTACGAGCAGTACTTC CATNEGSYEQYF
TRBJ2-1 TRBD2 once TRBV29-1 TGCAGCCCCGGGACTAGCGGGAGTCCGTCCTACAATGAGCAGTTCTTC CSPGTSGSPSYNEQFF
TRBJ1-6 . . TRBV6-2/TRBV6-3 TGTGCCAGCAGTTACTCGAAGCCACCCAGCTCCTATAATTCACCCCTCCACTTT CASSYSKPPSSYNSPLHF
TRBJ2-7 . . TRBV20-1 TGCAGTGCTAGGGACCTAGAGGCGAACTACGAGCAGTACTTC CSARDLEANYEQYF
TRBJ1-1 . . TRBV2 TGTGCCTCTCCCAAGGGTGGGACTGAAGCTTTCTTT CASPKGGTEAFF
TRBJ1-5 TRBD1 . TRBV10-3 TGTGCCATCAAAGGGACAGGGGAAAGCAATCAGCCCCAGCATTTT CAIKGTGESNQPQHF
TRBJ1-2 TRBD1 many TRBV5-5 TGTGCCAGCAGCAAACAGGGGGCGCAGGGCTACACCTTC CASSKQGAQGYTF
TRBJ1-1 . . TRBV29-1 TGCAGCGCAGGGAAGAACACTGAAGCTTTCTTT CSAGKNTEAFF
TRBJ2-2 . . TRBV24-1 TGTGCCACCAGTGATTCCGGGACGGTCACCGGGGAGCCGTTTTTT CATSDSGTVTGEPFF
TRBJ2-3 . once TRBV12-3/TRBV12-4 TGTGCCAGCAGCGTAGGTTTGGGCACAGATACGCAGTATTTT CASSVGLGTDTQYF
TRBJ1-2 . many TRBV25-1 TGTGCCAGCAGTGAGGGGGGAGGCTATGGCTACACCTTC CASSEGGGYGYTF
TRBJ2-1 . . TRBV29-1 TGCAGCGCCAGCCTCACAGCGTCCTACAATGAGCAGTTCTTC CSASLTASYNEQFF
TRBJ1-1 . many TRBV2 TGTGCCAGCAGTATCCGGGACCTTGGTGGGACTGAAGCTTTCTTT CASSIRDLGGTEAFF
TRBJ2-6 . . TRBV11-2 TGTGCCAGCCGGGGATTGGGCTCTGGGGCCAACGTCCTGACTTTC CASRGLGSGANVLTF
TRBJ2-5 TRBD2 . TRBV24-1 TGTGCCACCAGTGGCAACCCCTCAGCGGGAGTCCAAGAGACCCAGTACTTC CATSGNPSAGVQETQYF
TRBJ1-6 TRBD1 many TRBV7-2 TGTGCCAGCAGCTTAACCGGGACAGTTGAGGCACCCCTCCACTTT CASSLTGTVEAPLHF
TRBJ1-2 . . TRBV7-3 TGTGCCAGCAGCCTTGGGTCGGGATATGGCTACACCTTC CASSLGSGYGYTF
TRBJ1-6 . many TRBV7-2 TGTGCCAGCAGCTTACGGGTTGGGGGTAATTCACCCCTCCACTTT CASSLRVGGNSPLHF
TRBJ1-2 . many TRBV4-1 TGCGCCAGCAGCCTGAGAGGCTCCCCCTACACCTTC CASSLRGSPYTF
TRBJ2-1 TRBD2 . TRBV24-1 TGTGCCACCAGCGCTGCGGAAACTAGCGGCGGCGATGAGCAGTTCTTC CATSAAETSGGDEQFF
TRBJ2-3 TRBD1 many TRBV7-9 TGTGCCAGCAGCGCAGCCTCCAGGGGGCCGATCACAGATACGCAGTATTTT CASSAASRGPITDTQYF
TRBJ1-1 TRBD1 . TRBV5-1 TGCGCCAGCAGCTTCAGGGACAGGGCGGACGCTTTCTTT CASSFRDRADAFF
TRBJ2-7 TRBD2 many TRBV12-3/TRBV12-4 TGTGCCAGCAGTCGACTAGCGGGAGGCGAGCAGTACTTC CASSRLAGGEQYF
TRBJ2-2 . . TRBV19 TGTGCCAGTGGTTTCAGGGGAGCCGGGGAGCTGTTTTTT CASGFRGAGELFF
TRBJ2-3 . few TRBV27 TGTGCCAGCAGGCGTGAAGGACCGGTATTGTATTCAGATACGCAGTATTTT CASRREGPVLYSDTQYF
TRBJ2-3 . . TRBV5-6 TGTGCCAGCAGCTTGGTTGCTAGCGCGCATACGCAGTATTTT CASSLVASAHTQYF
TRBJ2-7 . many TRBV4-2 TGTGCCAGCCGGACCGGGGACGGAACTGCCTACGAGCAGTACTTC CASRTGDGTAYEQYF
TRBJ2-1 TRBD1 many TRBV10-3 TGTGCCATCAGTGAGTCGGGACAGTCCTACAATGAGCAGTTCTTC CAISESGQSYNEQFF
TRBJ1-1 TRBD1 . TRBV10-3 TGTGCCATCCATGGGACAGGGTACACTGAAGCTTTCTTT CAIHGTGYTEAFF